This TCR beta chain was captured in a study of T cell repertoires in cytomegalovirus infection. Overall study: The authors used CMV epitopes that were HLA-C-restricted (recently identified) and HLA-B-restricted (well studied). Shared public TCR beta signatures pointed to both CMV infection and a matching HLA type. Study results and caveats: Summed frequency of shared TCR beta families picked out CMV carriers who also had the relevant HLA. CMV-specific HLA-C-restricted TCR beta clonotypes dominated the ex vivo response.

V gave up 5 bases and J gave up 0 bases, with 14 bases separating them. This CDR3 spans 15 amino acids. CDR1 is SGHTA, CDR2 FQGNSA, per germline. TCRdb fed the reads into MiXCR, producing one record per CDR3 protein. The data hold over 250,000 distinct CDR3 sequences, with around 20% observed a single time. Many counts were recorded for this clonotype. Its target is not known. The receptor comes from a human donor in good health (CMV status not recorded). Some clones in this sample may be carry-over from other donors' samples. The chain employs TRBV7-2 and TRBJ2-7, with unresolved D. This specimen was cultured PBMCs, taken from culture after CMV antigen stimulation. CDR3 sequence reads: CASSPMGVNSYEQYF. The DNA of the CDR3 is TGTGCCAGCAGCCCGATGGGCGTCAACTCCTACGAGCAGTACTTC.